The rows below give T cell receptor beta chains drawn from one sample of a study of T cells in Graves' hyperthyroidism and ophthalmopathy. MiXCR, applied by TCRdb to the multiplex PCR reads, yields one record per CDR3 protein. The sample has 490,000 or so distinct CDR3 sequences, about 16% seen once. What was sequenced was blood. All receptors come from a woman aged 25 to 45 with Graves' ophthalmopathy. Both conserved end residues are part of each CDR3. The D gene is left open where the match is weak. Clone sizes are given selectively: once, few, many, or a class where the clone is expanded.

CDR3 protein,CDR3 DNA,D gene,clone size,J gene,V gene
CATSRDKAVDNEQFF,TGTGCCACCAGCAGAGACAAAGCGGTGGACAATGAGCAGTTCTTC,-,few,TRBJ2-1,TRBV15
CAISESEWDRIDTIYF,TGTGCCATCAGTGAGTCCGAATGGGATAGGATAGACACCATATATTTT,-,-,TRBJ1-3,TRBV10-3
CASSPQRTDRGETQYF,TGTGCCAGCTCACCACAAAGGACGGACAGGGGAGAGACCCAGTACTTC,TRBD1,many,TRBJ2-5,TRBV18
CASQKRTGGKETQYF,TGTGCCAGTCAAAAACGGACAGGGGGCAAGGAGACCCAGTACTTC,TRBD1,many,TRBJ2-5,TRBV28
CASVRLGSSYEQYF,TGTGCCAGCGTCCGCCTGGGCAGTTCCTACGAGCAGTACTTC,-,few,TRBJ2-7,TRBV28
CASSPDRGLRNEQFF,TGTGCCAGCAGTCCCGACAGGGGGCTTAGGAATGAGCAGTTCTTC,TRBD1,many,TRBJ2-1,TRBV28
CATGRTGGVTEAFF,TGTGCCACCGGGCGGACAGGTGGGGTTACTGAAGCTTTCTTT,TRBD1,few,TRBJ1-1,TRBV24-1
CASSVGRGPNSPLHF,TGTGCCAGCAGCGTTGGCAGGGGGCCTAATTCACCCCTCCACTTT,TRBD1,-,TRBJ1-6,TRBV9
CASSENSPHEQYF,TGTGCCAGCAGTGAAAACAGTCCCCACGAGCAGTACTTC,-,few,TRBJ2-7,TRBV6-1
CASSLGTGTGEQYF,TGCGCCAGCAGCCTGGGGACAGGGACAGGGGAGCAGTACTTC,TRBD1,many,TRBJ2-7,TRBV4-3
CSAKNKLQGPRELFF,TGCAGTGCTAAAAATAAACTACAGGGCCCCAGGGAGCTGTTTTTT,-,-,TRBJ2-2,TRBV20-1
CASSPTGRREGQFF,TGCGCCAGCAGCCCCACCGGGCGCAGGGAGGGGCAGTTCTTC,TRBD2,many,TRBJ2-1,TRBV5-1
CSERVGEDADTQYF,TGCAGTGAAAGAGTCGGGGAGGACGCAGATACGCAGTATTTT,-,many,TRBJ2-3,TRBV20-1
CASSQGHIQYF,TGTGCCAGCAGCCAGGGGCACATTCAGTACTTC,-,many,TRBJ2-4,TRBV3-1
CASTPSGRANRLDTQYF,TGTGCCAGTACGCCTAGCGGGAGGGCCAATAGGTTAGATACGCAGTATTTT,TRBD2,-,TRBJ2-3,TRBV19
CAWSDVGRNTIYF,TGTGCCTGGAGTGACGTTGGAAGAAACACCATATATTTT,-,few,TRBJ1-3,TRBV30
CASSHGQDRHGYTF,TGCGCCAGCAGCCATGGTCAGGACAGGCATGGCTACACCTTC,TRBD1,-,TRBJ1-2,TRBV4-3
CASRLPQGKDTEAFF,TGTGCCAGCAGATTACCACAGGGTAAGGACACTGAAGCTTTCTTT,-,-,TRBJ1-1,TRBV6-1
CSASPGVMYNEQFF,TGCAGTGCTAGCCCGGGAGTAATGTACAATGAGCAGTTCTTC,-,-,TRBJ2-1,TRBV20-1
CASSHELTQSSYNEQFF,TGTGCCAGCAGCCATGAGTTAACGCAAAGCTCCTACAATGAGCAGTTCTTC,-,-,TRBJ2-1,TRBV14
CASSYLEGYEQYF,TGTGCCAGCAGTTATTTAGAGGGGTACGAGCAGTACTTC,-,few,TRBJ2-7,TRBV6-2/TRBV6-3
CSARDSTLINYEQYF,TGCAGTGCTAGAGATTCGACCCTAATCAACTACGAGCAGTACTTC,-,-,TRBJ2-7,TRBV20-1
CSAGGGLAGTYEQYF,TGCAGTGCTGGGGGGGGACTAGCGGGAACGTACGAGCAGTACTTC,TRBD2,many,TRBJ2-7,TRBV20-1
CASSLGELVGLETQYF,TGTGCCAGCAGCTTAGGAGAACTAGTAGGCTTAGAGACCCAGTACTTC,-,many,TRBJ2-5,TRBV7-6
CASSLLRESTDTQYF,TGCGCCAGCAGCTTGCTGCGGGAGAGCACAGATACGCAGTATTTT,TRBD2,many,TRBJ2-3,TRBV5-1
CASSKQMGASGGTYEQYF,TGTGCCAGTAGCAAACAAATGGGGGCTAGCGGAGGGACCTACGAGCAGTACTTC,-,-,TRBJ2-7,TRBV19
CASSDLMEFQETQYF,TGCGCCAGCAGTGACCTAATGGAATTCCAAGAGACCCAGTACTTC,-,-,TRBJ2-5,TRBV10-1
CASSQSRAASGNTIYF,TGTGCCAGCAGCCAAAGTAGGGCCGCCTCTGGAAACACCATATATTTT,-,-,TRBJ1-3,TRBV14
CASSTLAGRYNEQFF,TGTGCCAGCAGTACATTAGCGGGGCGTTACAATGAGCAGTTCTTC,TRBD2,few,TRBJ2-1,TRBV6-2/TRBV6-3
CASSRRDSHGYTF,TGTGCCAGCAGCCGCCGGGACAGCCATGGCTACACCTTC,TRBD1,-,TRBJ1-2,TRBV7-2
CASPAVSGNTIYF,TGTGCCAGCCCGGCGGTTTCTGGAAACACCATATATTTT,-,-,TRBJ1-3,TRBV2
CASTQSSMNTEAFF,TGTGCCAGCACTCAGTCCAGTATGAACACTGAAGCTTTCTTT,-,few,TRBJ1-1,TRBV6-1
CASSFRTSGASSGANVLTF,TGCGCCAGCAGCTTCCGAACTAGCGGGGCTTCCTCTGGGGCCAACGTCCTGACTTTC,TRBD2,few,TRBJ2-6,TRBV5-1
CACSGANQPQHF,TGTGCCTGTTCCGGGGCTAATCAGCCCCAGCATTTT,-,-,TRBJ1-5,TRBV10-3
CASSPRTYEQYF,TGTGCCAGCTCACCACGGACTTACGAGCAGTACTTC,-,many,TRBJ2-7,TRBV18
CASRTGISQPQHF,TGTGCCAGCCGGACAGGGATCAGTCAGCCCCAGCATTTT,TRBD1,many,TRBJ1-5,TRBV6-2/TRBV6-3
CASTRTTGVYNEQFF,TGTGCCAGCACCCGGACGACAGGAGTCTACAATGAGCAGTTCTTC,-,few,TRBJ2-1,TRBV11-1
CASGDRNTEAFF,TGTGCCAGCGGAGACAGGAACACTGAAGCTTTCTTT,-,-,TRBJ1-1,TRBV6-1
CASSTSGRVNEQYF,TGTGCCAGCAGCACCTCAGGGAGAGTCAACGAGCAGTACTTC,-,once,TRBJ2-7,TRBV5-4
CSVGGLASGELFF,TGCAGCGTGGGGGGACTAGCTTCCGGGGAGCTGTTTTTT,TRBD2,few,TRBJ2-2,TRBV29-1
CASSSGVLKGTPQHF,TGTGCCAGCAGTTCGGGAGTCCTAAAGGGGACGCCCCAGCATTTT,-,-,TRBJ1-5,TRBV12-3/TRBV12-4
CSARGGGRASEQFF,TGCAGTGCTAGAGGGGGCGGGAGGGCCAGTGAGCAGTTCTTC,TRBD2,-,TRBJ2-1,TRBV20-1
CASRDSGQMNTEAFF,TGTGCCAGCCGAGACTCGGGACAGATGAACACTGAAGCTTTCTTT,TRBD1,-,TRBJ1-1,TRBV6-2/TRBV6-3
CASQLEGQPQHF,TGTGCCTCCCAGCTGGAAGGCCAGCCCCAGCATTTT,-,few,TRBJ1-5,TRBV2
CASSLFGPSEQYF,TGTGCCAGCAGCTTATTTGGACCCTCTGAGCAGTACTTC,-,few,TRBJ2-7,TRBV7-2
CSATLEKYEQYF,TGCAGTGCTACTCTAGAGAAGTACGAGCAGTACTTC,-,many,TRBJ2-7,TRBV20-1
CASSLGGQGAMETQYF,TGCGCCAGCAGCTTGGGGGGGCAGGGGGCGATGGAGACCCAGTACTTC,TRBD1,-,TRBJ2-5,TRBV5-1
CASSLEGGGTEAFF,TGTGCCAGCAGCTTGGAGGGAGGGGGCACTGAAGCTTTCTTT,-,-,TRBJ1-1,TRBV7-3
CSAREGTPPDNEQFF,TGCAGTGCTAGAGAAGGGACACCACCCGACAATGAGCAGTTCTTC,-,many,TRBJ2-1,TRBV20-1
CAWSRDSTNEKLFF,TGTGCCTGGAGTCGGGATTCGACTAATGAAAAACTGTTTTTT,-,few,TRBJ1-4,TRBV30
CASSPPGDSPSYNEQFF,TGCGCCAGCAGCCCCCCCGGGGACAGTCCCTCCTACAATGAGCAGTTCTTC,TRBD1,-,TRBJ2-1,TRBV5-1
CASSQDMRTQYF,TGTGCCAGCAGCCAAGATATGCGGACCCAGTACTTC,-,-,TRBJ2-5,TRBV3-1
CASSLGFRETSIDEQFF,TGTGCCAGCAGCTTAGGATTTCGTGAGACTAGCATCGATGAGCAGTTCTTC,TRBD2,-,TRBJ2-1,TRBV7-9
CASRTGGIYFDSPLHF,TGTGCCAGCCGGACAGGGGGCATATATTTCGATTCACCCCTCCACTTT,TRBD1,few,TRBJ1-6,TRBV6-1
CASSAGRTTTQYF,TGTGCCAGCAGTGCCGGCAGGACCACTACGCAGTATTTT,-,many,TRBJ2-3,TRBV12-3/TRBV12-4